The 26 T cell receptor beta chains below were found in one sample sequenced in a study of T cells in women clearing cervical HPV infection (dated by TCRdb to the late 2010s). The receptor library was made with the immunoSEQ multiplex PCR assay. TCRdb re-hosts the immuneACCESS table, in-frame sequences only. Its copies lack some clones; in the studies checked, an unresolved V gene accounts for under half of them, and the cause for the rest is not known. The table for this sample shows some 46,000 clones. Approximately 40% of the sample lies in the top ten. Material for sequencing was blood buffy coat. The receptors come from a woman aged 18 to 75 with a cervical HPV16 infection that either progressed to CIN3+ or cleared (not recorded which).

The DNA read from the CDR3 is TGTGCCTGGACAGGGGGCGTTCGAGTTAATGAAAAG. Its translation is CAWTGGVRVNEK. The whole CDR3 is CAWTGGVRVNEKLFF. This chain links TRBV30 with TRBJ2-2, with 8 bases matching TRBD1. The read terminates 3 residues before the CDR3 end, so the remaining end is supplied by the germline J gene. Germline CDR1 and CDR2: GTSNPN and SVGIG (reference sequence). The length of the CDR3 is 15 residues.

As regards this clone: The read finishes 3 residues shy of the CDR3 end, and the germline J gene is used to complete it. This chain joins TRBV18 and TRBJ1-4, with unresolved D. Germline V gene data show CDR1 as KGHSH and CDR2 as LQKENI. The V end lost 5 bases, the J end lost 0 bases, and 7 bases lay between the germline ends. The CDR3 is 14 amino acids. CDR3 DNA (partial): TGTGCCAGCTCAACCAGGTCAACTAATGAAAAA. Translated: CASSTRSTNEK. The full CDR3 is CASSTRSTNEKLFF.

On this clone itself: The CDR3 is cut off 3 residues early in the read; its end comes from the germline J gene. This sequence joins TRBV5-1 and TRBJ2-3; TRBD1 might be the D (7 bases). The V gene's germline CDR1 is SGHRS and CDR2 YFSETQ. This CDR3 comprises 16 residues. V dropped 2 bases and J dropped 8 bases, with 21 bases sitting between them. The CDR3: CASSLEAGQKSGTQYF. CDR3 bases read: TGCGCCAGCAGCTTAGAGGCGGGACAGAAGTCAGGTACG.

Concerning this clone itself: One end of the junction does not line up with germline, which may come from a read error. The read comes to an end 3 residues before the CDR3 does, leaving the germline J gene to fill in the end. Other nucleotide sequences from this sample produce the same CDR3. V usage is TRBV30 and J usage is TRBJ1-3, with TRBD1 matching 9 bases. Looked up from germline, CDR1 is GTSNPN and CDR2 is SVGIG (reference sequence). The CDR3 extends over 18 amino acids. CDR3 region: CAWTGQGIIGDYGNTIYF. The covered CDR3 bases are TGTGCCTGGACGGGACAGGGAATTATCGGGGATTATGGAAACACG.

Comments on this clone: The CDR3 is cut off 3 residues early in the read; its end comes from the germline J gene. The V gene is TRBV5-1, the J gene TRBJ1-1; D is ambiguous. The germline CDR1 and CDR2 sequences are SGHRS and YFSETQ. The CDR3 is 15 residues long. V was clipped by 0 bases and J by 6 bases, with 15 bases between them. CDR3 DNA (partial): TGCGCCAGCAGCTTGGAGGGCCCAAGAAACGCTGAA. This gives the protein CASSLEGPRNAE. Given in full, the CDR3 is CASSLEGPRNAEAFF.

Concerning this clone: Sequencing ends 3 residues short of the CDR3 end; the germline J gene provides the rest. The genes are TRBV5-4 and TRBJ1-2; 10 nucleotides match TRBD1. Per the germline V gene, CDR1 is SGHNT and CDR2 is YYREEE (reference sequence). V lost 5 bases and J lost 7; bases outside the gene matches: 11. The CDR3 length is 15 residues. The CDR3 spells CASSQPPGQGFGYTF. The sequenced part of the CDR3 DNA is TGTGCCAGCAGTCAACCTCCGGGACAGGGGTTTGGC.

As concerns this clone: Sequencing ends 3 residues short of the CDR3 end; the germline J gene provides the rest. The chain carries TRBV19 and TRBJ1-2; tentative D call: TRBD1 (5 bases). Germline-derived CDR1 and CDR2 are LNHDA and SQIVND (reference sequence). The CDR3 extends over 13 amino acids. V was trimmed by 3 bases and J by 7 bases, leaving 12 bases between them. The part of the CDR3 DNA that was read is TGTGCCAGTAGTATGGAGGGGCTTAGTGGC. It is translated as CASSMEGLSG. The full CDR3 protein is CASSMEGLSGYTF. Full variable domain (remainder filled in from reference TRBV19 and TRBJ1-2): DGGITQSPKYLFRKEGQNVTLSCEQNLNHDAMYWYRQDPGQGLRLIYYSQIVNDFQKGDIAEGYSVSREKKESFPLTVTSAQKNPTAFYLCASSMEGLSGYTFGSGTRLTVV.

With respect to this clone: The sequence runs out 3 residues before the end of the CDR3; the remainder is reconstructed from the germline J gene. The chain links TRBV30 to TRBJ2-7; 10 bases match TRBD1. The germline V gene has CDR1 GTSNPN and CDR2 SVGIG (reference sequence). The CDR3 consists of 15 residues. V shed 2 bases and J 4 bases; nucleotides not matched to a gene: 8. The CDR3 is CAWSFYGTGVYEQYF. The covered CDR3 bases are TGTGCCTGGAGTTTTTACGGGACAGGGGTTTACGAG. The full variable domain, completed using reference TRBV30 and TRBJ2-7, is SQTIHQWPATLVQPVGSPLSLECTVEGTSNPNLYWYRQAAGRGLQLLFYSVGIGQISSEVPQNLSASRPQDRQFILSSKKLLLSDSGFYLCAWSFYGTGVYEQYFGPGTRLTVT.

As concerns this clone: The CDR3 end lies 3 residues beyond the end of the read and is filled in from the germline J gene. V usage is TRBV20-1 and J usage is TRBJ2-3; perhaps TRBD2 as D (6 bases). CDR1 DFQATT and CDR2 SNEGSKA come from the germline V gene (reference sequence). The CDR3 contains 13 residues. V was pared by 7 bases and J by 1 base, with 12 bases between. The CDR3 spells CSGWDFRTDTQYF. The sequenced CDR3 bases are TGCAGTGGTTGGGACTTCCGCACAGATACG.

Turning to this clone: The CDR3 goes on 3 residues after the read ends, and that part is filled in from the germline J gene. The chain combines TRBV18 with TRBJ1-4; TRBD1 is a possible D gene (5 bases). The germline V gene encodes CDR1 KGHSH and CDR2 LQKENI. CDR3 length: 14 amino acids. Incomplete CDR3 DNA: TGTGCCAGCTCACCAGGGACTGGGATGGAGGGA. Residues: CASSPGTGMEG. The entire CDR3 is CASSPGTGMEGLFF.

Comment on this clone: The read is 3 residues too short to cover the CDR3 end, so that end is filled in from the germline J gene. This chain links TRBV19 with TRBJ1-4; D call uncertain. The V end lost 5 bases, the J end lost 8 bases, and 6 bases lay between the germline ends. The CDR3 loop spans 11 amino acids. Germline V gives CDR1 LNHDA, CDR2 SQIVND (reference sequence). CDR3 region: CASSSGEKLFF. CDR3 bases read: TGTGCCAGTAGTTCAGGAGAAAAA.

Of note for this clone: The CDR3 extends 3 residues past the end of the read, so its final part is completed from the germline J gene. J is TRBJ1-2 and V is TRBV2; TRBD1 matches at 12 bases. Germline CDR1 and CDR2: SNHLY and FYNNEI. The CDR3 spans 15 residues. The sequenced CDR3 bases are TGTGCCAGCAGCGGCCTGGGACAGGGGGCGACCGGC. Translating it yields CASSGLGQGATG. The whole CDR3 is CASSGLGQGATGYTF.

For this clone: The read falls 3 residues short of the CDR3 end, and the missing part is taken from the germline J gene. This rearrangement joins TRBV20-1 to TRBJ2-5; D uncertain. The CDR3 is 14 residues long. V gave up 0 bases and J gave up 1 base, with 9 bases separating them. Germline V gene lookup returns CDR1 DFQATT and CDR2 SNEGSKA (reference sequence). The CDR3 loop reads CSARDLQFQETQYF. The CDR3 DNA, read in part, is TGCAGTGCTAGAGATCTACAGTTCCAAGAGACC.

The DNA read from the CDR3 is TGTGCTAGTGGTTTGGGGGGTTTAAGGACTCTCCTACTCTCCTACAATGAG. Protein sequence: CASGLGGLRTLLLSYNE. In full, the CDR3 reads CASGLGGLRTLLLSYNEQFF. The chain joins TRBV12-5 to TRBJ2-1; the D gene is possibly TRBD2 (5 bases). The sequenced fragment ends 3 residues before the CDR3 boundary, so the rest is inferred from the germline J gene. Trimming removed 1 base from V and 0 bases from J, with 22 bases in between. Germline values: CDR1 LGHNT, CDR2 FRNRAP. This CDR3 is built from 20 residues.

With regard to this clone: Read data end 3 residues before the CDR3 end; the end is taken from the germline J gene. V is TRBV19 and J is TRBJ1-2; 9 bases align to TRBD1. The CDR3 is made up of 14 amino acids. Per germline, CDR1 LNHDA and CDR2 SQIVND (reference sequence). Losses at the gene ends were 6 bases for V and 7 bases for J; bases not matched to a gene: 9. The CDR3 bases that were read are TGTGCCAGTAGCCTAACAGGGGGCGCGCGTGGC. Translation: CASSLTGGARG. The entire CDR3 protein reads CASSLTGGARGYTF.

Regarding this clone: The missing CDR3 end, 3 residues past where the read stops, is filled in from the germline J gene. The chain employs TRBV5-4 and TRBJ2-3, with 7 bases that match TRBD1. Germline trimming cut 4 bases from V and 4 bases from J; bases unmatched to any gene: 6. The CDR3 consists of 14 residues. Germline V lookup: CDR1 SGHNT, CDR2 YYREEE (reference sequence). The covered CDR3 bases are TGTGCCAGCAGCCGAACAGGGGACGCAGATACG. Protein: CASSRTGDADT. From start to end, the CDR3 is CASSRTGDADTQYF.

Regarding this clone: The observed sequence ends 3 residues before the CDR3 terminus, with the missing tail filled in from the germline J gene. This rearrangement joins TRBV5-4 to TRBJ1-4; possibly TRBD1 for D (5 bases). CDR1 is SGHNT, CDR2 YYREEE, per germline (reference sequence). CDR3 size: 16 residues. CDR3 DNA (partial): TGTGCCAGCAGCTTTTCGGACGGGGGGAGGAATTCACCA. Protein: CASSFSDGGRNSP. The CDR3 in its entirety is CASSFSDGGRNSPLFF. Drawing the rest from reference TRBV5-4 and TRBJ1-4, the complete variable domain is ETGVTQSPTHLIKTRGQQVTLRCSSQSGHNTVSWYQQALGQGPQFIFQYYREEENGRGNFPPRFSGLQFPNYSSELNVNALELDDSALYLCASSFSDGGRNSPLFFGSGTQLSVL.

CDR3 residues: CASSNSGISYEQYF. The CDR3 DNA, read in part, is TGTGCCAGTAGTAATTCAGGGATCTCCTACGAG. V gene TRBV19 combines with J gene TRBJ2-7; maybe TRBD1 (5 bases). The read ends 3 residues before the CDR3 terminus; that terminus is restored from the germline J gene. The CDR3 has 14 amino acids. Germline CDR1 LNHDA, CDR2 SQIVND (reference sequence). V lost 4 bases to trimming and J lost 0 bases, with 10 bases between them.

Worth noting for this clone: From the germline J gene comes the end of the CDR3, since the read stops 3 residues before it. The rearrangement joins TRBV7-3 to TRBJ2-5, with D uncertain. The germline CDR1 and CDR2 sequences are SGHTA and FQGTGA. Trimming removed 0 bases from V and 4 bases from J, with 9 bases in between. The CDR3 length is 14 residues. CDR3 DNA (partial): TGTGCCAGCAGCTTAACCGGGTTGGGAGAGACC. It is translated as CASSLTGLGET. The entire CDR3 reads CASSLTGLGETQYF. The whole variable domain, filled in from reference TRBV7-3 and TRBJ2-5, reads GAGVSQTPSNKVTEKGKYVELRCDPISGHTALYWYRQSLGQGPEFLIYFQGTGAADDSGLPNDRFFAVRPEGSVSTLKIQRTERGDSAVYLCASSLTGLGETQYFGPGTRLLVL.

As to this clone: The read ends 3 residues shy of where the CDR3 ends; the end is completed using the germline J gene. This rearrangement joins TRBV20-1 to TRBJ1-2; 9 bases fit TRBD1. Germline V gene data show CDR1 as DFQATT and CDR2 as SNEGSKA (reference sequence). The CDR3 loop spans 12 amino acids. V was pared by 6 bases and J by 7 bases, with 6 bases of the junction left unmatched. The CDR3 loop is CSARDRESGYTF. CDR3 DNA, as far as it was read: TGCAGTGCCCGGGACAGGGAGAGTGGC.

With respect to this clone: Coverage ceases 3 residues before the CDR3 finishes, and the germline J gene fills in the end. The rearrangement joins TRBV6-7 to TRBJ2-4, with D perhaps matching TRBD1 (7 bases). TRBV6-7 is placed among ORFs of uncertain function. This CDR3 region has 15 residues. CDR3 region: CASSYCLRGDQPQYF. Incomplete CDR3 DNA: TGTGCCAGCAGTTACTGCCTCAGGGGGGATCAGCCT.

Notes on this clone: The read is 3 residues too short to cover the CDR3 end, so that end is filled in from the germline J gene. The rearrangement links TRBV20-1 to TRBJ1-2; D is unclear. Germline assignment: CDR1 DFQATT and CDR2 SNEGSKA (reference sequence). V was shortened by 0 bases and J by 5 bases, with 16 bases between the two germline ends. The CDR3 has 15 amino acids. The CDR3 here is CSARDAGSRTYGYTF. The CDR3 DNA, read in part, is TGCAGTGCTAGAGATGCAGGCAGTAGGACTTATGGC.

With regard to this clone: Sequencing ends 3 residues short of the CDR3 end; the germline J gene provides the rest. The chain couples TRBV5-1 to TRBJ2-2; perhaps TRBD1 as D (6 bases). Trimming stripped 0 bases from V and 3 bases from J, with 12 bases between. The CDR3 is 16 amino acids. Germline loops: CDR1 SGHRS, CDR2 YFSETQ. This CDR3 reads CASSLDRQDHTGELFF. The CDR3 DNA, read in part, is TGCGCCAGCAGCTTGGACCGACAGGACCACACCGGGGAG. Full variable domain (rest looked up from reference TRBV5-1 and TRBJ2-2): KAGVTQTPRYLIKTRGQQVTLSCSPISGHRSVSWYQQTPGQGLQFLFEYFSETQRNKGNFPGRFSGRQFSNSRSEMNVSTLELGDSALYLCASSLDRQDHTGELFFGEGSRLTVL.

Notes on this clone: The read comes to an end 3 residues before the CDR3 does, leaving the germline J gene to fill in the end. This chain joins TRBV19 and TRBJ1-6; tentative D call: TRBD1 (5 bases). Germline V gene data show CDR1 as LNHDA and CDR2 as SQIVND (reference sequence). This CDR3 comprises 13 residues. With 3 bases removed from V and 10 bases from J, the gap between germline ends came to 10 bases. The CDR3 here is CASSIQGSSPLHF. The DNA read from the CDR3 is TGTGCCAGTAGTATCCAGGGCTCCTCACCC.

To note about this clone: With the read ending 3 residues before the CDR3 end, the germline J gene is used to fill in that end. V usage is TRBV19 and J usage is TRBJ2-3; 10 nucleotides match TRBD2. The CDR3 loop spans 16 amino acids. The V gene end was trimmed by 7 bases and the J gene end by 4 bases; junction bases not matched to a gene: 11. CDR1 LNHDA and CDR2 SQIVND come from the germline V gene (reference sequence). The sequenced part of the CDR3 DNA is TGTGCCAGTACCCCGCGGGGAAGCGGGGGGGCAGATACG. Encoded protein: CASTPRGSGGADT. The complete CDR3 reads CASTPRGSGGADTQYF. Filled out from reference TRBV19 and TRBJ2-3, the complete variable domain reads DGGITQSPKYLFRKEGQNVTLSCEQNLNHDAMYWYRQDPGQGLRLIYYSQIVNDFQKGDIAEGYSVSREKKESFPLTVTSAQKNPTAFYLCASTPRGSGGADTQYFGPGTRLTVL.

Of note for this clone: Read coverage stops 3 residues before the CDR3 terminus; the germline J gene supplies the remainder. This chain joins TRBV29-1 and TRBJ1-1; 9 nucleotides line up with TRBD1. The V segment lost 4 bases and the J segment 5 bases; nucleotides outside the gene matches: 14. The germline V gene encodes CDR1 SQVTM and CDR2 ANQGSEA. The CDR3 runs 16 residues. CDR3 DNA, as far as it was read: TGCAGCGTTGCCGAATCGACAGGGGGGGTTCGGACTGAA. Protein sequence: CSVAESTGGVRTE. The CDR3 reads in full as CSVAESTGGVRTEAFF. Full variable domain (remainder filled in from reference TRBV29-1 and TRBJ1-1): SAVISQKPSRDICQRGTSLTIQCQVDSQVTMMFWYRQQPGQSLTLIATANQGSEATYESGFVIDKFPISRPNLTFSTLTVSNMSPEDSSIYLCSVAESTGGVRTEAFFGQGTRLTVV.